This T cell receptor beta chain emerged from a study of blood T cell repertoires in COVID-19. Here immunoSEQ multiplex PCR was the method, and the copy in TCRdb shows in-frame clones only, minus some. The repertoire consists of some 150,000 clones, with 80% to 85% occurring once and the leading ten covering roughly 7.3%. This CDR3 comprises 11 residues. Trimming shortened V by 5 bases and J by 3 bases, and 3 bases separated the two germline ends. V and J are TRBV12-3 or TRBV12-4 and TRBJ2-3, with D unclear. The specimen was peripheral blood. The sequence derives from a human donor in a cohort sampled during active COVID-19. CDR3 residues: CASSLTDTQYF. In nucleotides, the CDR3 is TGTGCCAGCAGTCTGACAGATACGCAGTATTTT.